This passage covers 18 T cell receptor beta chains from one sample sequenced in a study of cytomegalovirus exposure and HLA in healthy donors. The primer mix had 60 Vbeta and 13 Jbeta primers. The assay was immunoSEQ multiplex PCR, and TCRdb's table has in-frame clones only and misses some. The data contain about 130,000 clones, over 65% of them singletons. Material: PBMCs. These receptors were taken from a man aged 35 to 55 in good health and CMV-seropositive.

This sequence joins TRBV10-3 and TRBJ2-1; TRBD2 aligns across 8 bases. The CDR3 is made up of 18 amino acids. The junction had 11 bases not matched to a gene; V was cut back by 0 bases and J by 4 bases. Germline CDR1 ENHRY, CDR2 SYGVKD. The CDR3 here is CAISESSTNGGAYNEQFF. In DNA, the CDR3 is TGTGCCATCAGTGAGTCATCGACTAACGGGGGGGCATACAATGAGCAGTTCTTC.

This clone came up once. The chain recombines TRBV9 with TRBJ2-7; a possible D gene is TRBD2 (6 bases). Trimming left V 4 bases short and J 3 bases short, with 17 bases between. The CDR3 is made up of 15 amino acids. Germline CDR1 reads SGDLS; CDR2 reads YYNGEE. DNA for the CDR3: TGTGCCAGCAGCCACGGGACTTGGGAAAACTACGAGCAGTACTTC. This translates into CASSHGTWENYEQYF.

This clone appeared a single time. The chain combines TRBV27 with TRBJ2-5, with 12 bases fitting TRBD2. Losses at the gene ends were 5 bases for V and 9 bases for J; bases not matched to a gene: 10. CDR1 is MNHEY and CDR2 is SMNVEV in the germline V gene (reference sequence). The CDR3 is made up of 15 amino acids. In DNA form, the CDR3 reads TGTGCCAGCAGTACCACCCGACTAGCGGGAGCGGCCCAGTACTTC. Translating gives CASSTTRLAGAAQYF.

This clone was counted once. The J gene is TRBJ2-7, the V gene TRBV27, with 11 bases matching TRBD2. The germline V gene encodes CDR1 MNHEY and CDR2 SMNVEV (reference sequence). V was pared by 1 base and J by 2 bases, with 4 bases of the junction left unmatched. There are 16 residues in the CDR3. The CDR3 coding sequence is TGTGCCAGCAGTTTATTAATAGCGGGAGGGCCCTACGAGCAGTACTTC. It codes for CASSLLIAGGPYEQYF.

The chain links TRBV6-5 to TRBJ1-2, with 8 bases fitting TRBD1. The CDR3 contains 15 residues. From germline, CDR1 is MNHEY and CDR2 SVGAGI. The V gene end was trimmed by 6 bases and the J gene end by 8 bases; junction bases not matched to a gene: 14. The CDR3 region is CASSQGQGEIRGYTF. The CDR3 region has the DNA TGTGCCAGCAGCCAAGGACAGGGAGAGATTAGGGGCTACACCTTC.

The chain is built from TRBV7-6 and TRBJ2-5; the D gene is possibly TRBD1 (5 bases). V was shortened by 7 bases and J by 5 bases, with 14 bases between the two germline ends. The CDR3 extends over 13 amino acids. Per germline, CDR1 SGHVS and CDR2 FNYEAQ. This CDR3 is CASTRIPGETQYF. In nucleotides, the CDR3 is TGTGCCAGCACCAGAATTCCAGGGGAGACCCAGTACTTC.

The chain couples TRBV7-6 to TRBJ2-3; D may be TRBD1 (6 bases). Germline V CDR1 and CDR2: SGHVS, FNYEAQ. Trimming stripped 5 bases from V and 5 bases from J, with 23 bases between. The CDR3 spans 17 residues. The CDR3 protein is CASSEVARGRVGDTQYF. In nucleotides, the CDR3 is TGTGCCAGCAGCGAGGTGGCCAGGGGAAGAGTGGGAGATACGCAGTATTTT.

This chain connects TRBV27 to TRBJ1-2; D remains ambiguous. The CDR3 consists of 15 residues. Germline loops: CDR1 MNHEY, CDR2 SMNVEV (reference sequence). Between the trimmed V and J ends, which lost 4 bases and 2 bases, there was a span of 14 bases. CDR3 nucleotides: TGTGCCAGCAGTTCCGGGAGACTTCCAAACTATGGCTACACCTTC. This translates into CASSSGRLPNYGYTF.

The chain combines TRBV7-3 with TRBJ2-1, with D perhaps matching TRBD2 (5 bases). This CDR3 spans 14 amino acids. CDR1 and CDR2 (germline): SGHTA, FQGTGA. V was clipped by 6 bases and J by 4 bases, with 13 bases between them. CDR3 sequence reads: CASSSGLNYNEQFF. The DNA for the CDR3 is TGTGCCAGCAGTTCCGGACTCAATTACAATGAGCAGTTCTTC.

In this sample, this clone turned up once. V usage is TRBV29-1 and J usage is TRBJ1-5, with 12 bases fitting TRBD1. Germline loops: CDR1 SQVTM, CDR2 ANQGSEA. The CDR3 is 18 amino acids. The junction had 10 bases not matched to a gene; V was cut back by 3 bases and J by 1 base. In nucleotides, the CDR3 is TGCAGCGTTGACCAGCTGGGACAGGGGGCGCCCAGCAATCAGCCCCAGCATTTT. Its protein product is CSVDQLGQGAPSNQPQHF.

This clone appeared once. The J gene is TRBJ1-2, the V gene TRBV11-2; D gene ambiguous. This CDR3 contains 14 residues. Germline CDR1 reads SGHAT; CDR2 reads FQNNGV. Trimming shortened V by 5 bases and J by 4 bases, and 14 bases separated the two germline ends. This chain's CDR3 is CASSTSGGFYGYTF. CDR3 coding DNA: TGTGCCAGCAGCACTAGCGGTGGGTTCTATGGCTACACCTTC.

The genes are TRBV10-3 and TRBJ2-2, with 7 bases lining up with TRBD2. The V and J ends lost 7 bases and 1 base, in that order; junction bases with no gene match: 6. Per the germline V gene, CDR1 is ENHRY and CDR2 is SYGVKD. The CDR3 sequence is 15 residues long. Here the CDR3 DNA reads TGTGCCATCAAGAGCAGCGGGGAGAACACCGGGGAGCTGTTTTTT. Its translation is CAIKSSGENTGELFF.

The J gene is TRBJ2-5, the V gene TRBV2; TRBD2 matches 7 bases. Germline V lookup: CDR1 SNHLY, CDR2 FYNNEI. This CDR3 contains 14 residues. The ends lost 4 bases at V and 5 bases at J; junction bases unmatched: 7. The DNA for the CDR3 is TGTGCCAGCAGTGGGGAGGGCCGAGGGGAGACCCAGTACTTC. Translated: CASSGEGRGETQYF.

The rearrangement uses TRBV9 and TRBJ2-4, with 9 bases aligning to TRBD2. There are 16 residues in the CDR3. Per the germline V gene, CDR1 is SGDLS and CDR2 is YYNGEE. J gave up 7 bases and V 0 bases, and 8 bases lay outside the gene matches. CDR3 sequence: CASSVEGLAGMNIQYF. CDR3 in DNA: TGTGCCAGCAGCGTAGAGGGGCTAGCGGGAATGAACATTCAGTACTTC.

The chain employs TRBV27 and TRBJ2-1; tentative D call: TRBD1 (5 bases). The CDR3 extends over 16 amino acids. Germline lookup yields CDR1 MNHEY and CDR2 SMNVEV (reference sequence). The V gene lost 5 bases and the J gene lost 3 bases, with 17 bases spanning the gap. CDR3 residues: CASSIRGSLIYNEQFF. Written as DNA, the CDR3 is TGTGCCAGCAGTATAAGGGGCTCGCTTATCTACAATGAGCAGTTCTTC.

The rearrangement links TRBV19 to TRBJ2-7, with a weak D call TRBD1 (5 bases). The CDR3 loop spans 13 amino acids. V lost 2 bases to trimming and J lost 6 bases, with 11 bases between them. CDR1 and CDR2 from the germline V gene are LNHDA and SQIVND (reference sequence). CDR3 DNA: TGTGCCAGTAGTATAATAGGGGTTGGCGAGCAGTACTTC. It yields the protein CASSIIGVGEQYF.

This rearrangement joins TRBV18 to TRBJ1-4; tentative D call: TRBD1 (6 bases). V was shortened by 0 bases and J by 4 bases, with 9 bases between the two germline ends. In germline, CDR1 is KGHSH, CDR2 LQKENI. This CDR3 spans 15 amino acids. DNA for the CDR3: TGTGCCAGCTCACCACCGGGAGGGGGTAATGAAAAACTGTTTTTT. It specifies CASSPPGGGNEKLFF.

The V gene is TRBV7-9, the J gene TRBJ2-3; 12 bases align to TRBD2. The CDR3 is 18 amino acids. Germline CDR1 and CDR2: SEHNR and FQNEAQ (reference sequence). J was trimmed by 2 bases and V by 4 bases; bases with no gene match: 10. The CDR3 spells CASSSPSGRATDTDTQYF. The CDR3 DNA is TGTGCCAGCAGCTCCCCTAGCGGGAGGGCAACAGACACAGATACGCAGTATTTT.